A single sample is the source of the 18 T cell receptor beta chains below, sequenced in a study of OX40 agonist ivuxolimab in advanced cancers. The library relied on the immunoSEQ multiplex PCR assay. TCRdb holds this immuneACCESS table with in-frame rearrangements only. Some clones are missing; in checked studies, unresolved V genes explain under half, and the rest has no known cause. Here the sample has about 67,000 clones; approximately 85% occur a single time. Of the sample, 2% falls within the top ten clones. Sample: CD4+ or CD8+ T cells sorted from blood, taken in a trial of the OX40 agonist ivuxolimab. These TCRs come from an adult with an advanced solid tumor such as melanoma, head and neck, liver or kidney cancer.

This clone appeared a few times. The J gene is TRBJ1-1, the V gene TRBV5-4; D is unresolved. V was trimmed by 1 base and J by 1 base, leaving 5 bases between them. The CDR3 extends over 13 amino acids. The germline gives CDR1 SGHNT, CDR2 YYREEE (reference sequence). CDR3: CASSLRQNTEAFF. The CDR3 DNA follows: TGTGCCAGCAGCTTGCGACAGAACACTGAAGCTTTCTTT.

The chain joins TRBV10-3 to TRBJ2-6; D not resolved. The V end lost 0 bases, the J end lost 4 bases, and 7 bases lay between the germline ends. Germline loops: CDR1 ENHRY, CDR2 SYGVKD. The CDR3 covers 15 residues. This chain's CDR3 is CAISESTWGANVLTF. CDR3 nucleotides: TGTGCCATCAGTGAGTCGACCTGGGGGGCCAACGTCCTGACTTTC.

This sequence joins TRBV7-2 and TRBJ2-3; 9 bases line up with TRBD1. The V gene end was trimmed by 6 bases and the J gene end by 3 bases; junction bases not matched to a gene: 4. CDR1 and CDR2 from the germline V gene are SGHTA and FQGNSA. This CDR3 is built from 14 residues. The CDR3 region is CASSRDRETDTQYF. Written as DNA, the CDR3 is TGTGCCAGCAGTAGGGACAGGGAAACAGATACGCAGTATTTT. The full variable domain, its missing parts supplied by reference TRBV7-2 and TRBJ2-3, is GAGVSQSPSNKVTEKGKDVELRCDPISGHTALYWYRQSLGQGLEFLIYFQGNSAPDKSGLPSDRFSAERTGGSVSTLTIQRTQQEDSAVYLCASSRDRETDTQYFGPGTRLTVL.

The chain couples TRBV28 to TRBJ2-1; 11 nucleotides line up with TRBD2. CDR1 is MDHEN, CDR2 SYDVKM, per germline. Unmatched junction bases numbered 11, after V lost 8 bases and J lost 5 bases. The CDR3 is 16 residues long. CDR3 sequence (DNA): TGTGCCAGCGGACTGACTAGCGGGATAGGCCACAATGAGCAGTTCTTC. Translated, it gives CASGLTSGIGHNEQFF.

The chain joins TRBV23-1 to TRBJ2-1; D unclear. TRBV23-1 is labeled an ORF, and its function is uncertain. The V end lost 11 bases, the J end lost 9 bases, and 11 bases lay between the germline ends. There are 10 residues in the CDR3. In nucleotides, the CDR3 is TGCGCCCGACAAGAAGGTGAGCAGTTCTTC. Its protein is CARQEGEQFF.

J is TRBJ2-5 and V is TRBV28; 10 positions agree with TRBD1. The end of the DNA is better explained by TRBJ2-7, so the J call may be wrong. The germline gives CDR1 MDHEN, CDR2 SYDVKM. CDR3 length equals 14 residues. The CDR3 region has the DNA TGTGCCAACCGAGAGGGACAGGGGAGCTACGAGCAGTACTTC. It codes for CANREGQGSYEQYF.

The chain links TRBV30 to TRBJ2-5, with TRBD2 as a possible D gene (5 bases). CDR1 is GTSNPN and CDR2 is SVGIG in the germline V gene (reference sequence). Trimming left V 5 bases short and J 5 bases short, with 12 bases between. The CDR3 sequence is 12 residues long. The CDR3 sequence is CAWGPGRETQYF. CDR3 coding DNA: TGTGCCTGGGGGCCGGGAAGGGAGACCCAGTACTTC. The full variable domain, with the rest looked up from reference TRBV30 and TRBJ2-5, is SQTIHQWPATLVQPVGSPLSLECTVEGTSNPNLYWYRQAAGRGLQLLFYSVGIGQISSEVPQNLSASRPQDRQFILSSKKLLLSDSGFYLCAWGPGRETQYFGPGTRLLVL.

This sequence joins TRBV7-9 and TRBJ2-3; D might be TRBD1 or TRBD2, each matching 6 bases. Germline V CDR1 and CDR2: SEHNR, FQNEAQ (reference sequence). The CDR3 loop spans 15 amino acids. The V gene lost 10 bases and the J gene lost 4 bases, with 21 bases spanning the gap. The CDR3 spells CATEQGPGSADTQYF. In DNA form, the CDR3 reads TGTGCCACCGAACAGGGCCCCGGGAGTGCAGATACGCAGTATTTT.

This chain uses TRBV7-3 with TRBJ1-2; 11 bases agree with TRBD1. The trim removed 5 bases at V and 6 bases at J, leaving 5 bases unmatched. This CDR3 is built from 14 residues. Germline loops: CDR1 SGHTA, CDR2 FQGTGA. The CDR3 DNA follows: TGTGCCAGCAGCCCGGACAGGGGGCCGGATGGCTACACCTTC. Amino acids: CASSPDRGPDGYTF.

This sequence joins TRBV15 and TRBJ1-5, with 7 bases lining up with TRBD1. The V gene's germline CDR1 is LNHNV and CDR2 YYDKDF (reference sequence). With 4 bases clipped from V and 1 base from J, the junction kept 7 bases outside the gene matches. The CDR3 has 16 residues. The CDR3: CATSIILGQSNQPQHF. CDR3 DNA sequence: TGTGCCACCAGCATAATATTGGGACAGAGCAATCAGCCCCAGCATTTT. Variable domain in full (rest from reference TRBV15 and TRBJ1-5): DAMVIQNPRYQVTQFGKPVTLSCSQTLNHNVMYWYQQKSSQAPKLLFHYYDKDFNNEADTPDNFQSRRPNTSFCFLDIRSPGLGDTAMYLCATSIILGQSNQPQHFGDGTRLSIL.

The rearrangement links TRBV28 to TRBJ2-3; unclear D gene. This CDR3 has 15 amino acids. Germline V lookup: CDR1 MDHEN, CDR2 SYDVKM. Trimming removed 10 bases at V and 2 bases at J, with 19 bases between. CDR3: CATNRVGHHTDTQYF. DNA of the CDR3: TGTGCCACCAACCGCGTGGGCCACCACACAGATACGCAGTATTTT.

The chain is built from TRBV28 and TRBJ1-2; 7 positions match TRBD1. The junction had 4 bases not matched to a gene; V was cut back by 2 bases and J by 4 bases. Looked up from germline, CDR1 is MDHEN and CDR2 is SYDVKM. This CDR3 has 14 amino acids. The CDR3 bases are TGTGCCAGCAGTTTAGGCAGGGGGGCCTATGGCTACACCTTC. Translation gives CASSLGRGAYGYTF.

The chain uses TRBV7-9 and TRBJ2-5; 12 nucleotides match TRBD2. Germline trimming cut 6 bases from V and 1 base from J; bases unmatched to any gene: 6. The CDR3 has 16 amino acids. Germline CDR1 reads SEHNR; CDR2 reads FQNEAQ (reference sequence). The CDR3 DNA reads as TGTGCCAGCAGGCCCGGACTAGCGGGGTCCCAAGAGACCCAGTACTTC. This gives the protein CASRPGLAGSQETQYF.

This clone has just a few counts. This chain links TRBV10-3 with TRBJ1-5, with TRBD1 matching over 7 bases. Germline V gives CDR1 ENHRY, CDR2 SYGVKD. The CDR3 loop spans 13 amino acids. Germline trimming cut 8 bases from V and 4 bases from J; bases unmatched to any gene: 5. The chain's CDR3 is CAICTGENQPQHF. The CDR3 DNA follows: TGTGCCATCTGTACAGGGGAGAATCAGCCCCAGCATTTT.

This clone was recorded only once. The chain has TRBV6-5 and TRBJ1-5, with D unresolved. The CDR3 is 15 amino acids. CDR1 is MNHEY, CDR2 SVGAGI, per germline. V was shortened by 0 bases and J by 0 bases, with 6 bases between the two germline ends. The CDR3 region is CASSYSQVSNQPQHF. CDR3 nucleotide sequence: TGTGCCAGCAGTTACTCCCAGGTTAGCAATCAGCCCCAGCATTTT.

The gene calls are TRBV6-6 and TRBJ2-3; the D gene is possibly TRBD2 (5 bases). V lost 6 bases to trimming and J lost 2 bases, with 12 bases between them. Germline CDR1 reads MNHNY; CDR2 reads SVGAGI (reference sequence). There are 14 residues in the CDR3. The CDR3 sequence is CASSPRGDTDTQYF. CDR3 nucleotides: TGTGCCAGCAGCCCCCGGGGAGACACAGATACGCAGTATTTT.

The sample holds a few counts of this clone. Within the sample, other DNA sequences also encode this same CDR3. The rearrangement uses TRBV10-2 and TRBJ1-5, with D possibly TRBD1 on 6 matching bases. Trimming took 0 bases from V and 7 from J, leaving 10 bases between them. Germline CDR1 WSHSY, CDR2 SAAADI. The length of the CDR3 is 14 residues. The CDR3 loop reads CASSESGGRQPQHF. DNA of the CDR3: TGCGCCAGCAGTGAGTCAGGGGGGCGGCAGCCCCAGCATTTT.

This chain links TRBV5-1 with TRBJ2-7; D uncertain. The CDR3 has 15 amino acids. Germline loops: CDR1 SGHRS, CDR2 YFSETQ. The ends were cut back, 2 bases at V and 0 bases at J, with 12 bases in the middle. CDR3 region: CASSFDAWSSYEQYF. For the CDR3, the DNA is TGCGCCAGCAGCTTTGACGCGTGGAGCTCCTACGAGCAGTACTTC. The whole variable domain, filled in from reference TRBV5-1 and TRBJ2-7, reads KAGVTQTPRYLIKTRGQQVTLSCSPISGHRSVSWYQQTPGQGLQFLFEYFSETQRNKGNFPGRFSGRQFSNSRSEMNVSTLELGDSALYLCASSFDAWSSYEQYFGPGTRLTVT.